The present T cell receptor beta chain was sequenced within a study of Ad26.COV2.S vaccination and SARS-CoV-2 variants. The study, taken as a whole, reports: Comparability of non-spike TCR breadth was observed across vaccine and placebo recipients. TCR breadth and depth analyses may have underestimated total T cell responses.

Trimming took 4 bases from V and 7 from J; bases not matched to a gene: 13. Germline CDR1 is SGHDT and CDR2 is YYEEEE. The CDR3 is made up of 15 amino acids. Concerning this clone itself: The antigen remains unidentified.

Sample treatment: around 19 received Ad26.COV2.S at low or high dose, single or two shots; roughly five received placebo; per-sample allocation not given. Sampling was done on day 63 after the first vaccine or placebo injection. Profiled with immunoSEQ multiplex PCR; TCRdb holds only in-frame clones, not every one. The sample carries roughly 680,000 clones, around 92% recorded once. The receptor was derived from a person between 18 and 65 years old who received the Ad26.COV2.S COVID-19 vaccine or a placebo. Sample: peripheral blood, taken in a trial of Ad26.COV2.S vaccine versus placebo. This rearrangement joins TRBV5-6 to TRBJ2-7; TRBD1 aligns across 8 bases. The CDR3 bases are TGTGCCAGCAGCACCATAGGGACAGGACCGATAGAGCAGTACTTC. This encodes CASSTIGTGPIEQYF.